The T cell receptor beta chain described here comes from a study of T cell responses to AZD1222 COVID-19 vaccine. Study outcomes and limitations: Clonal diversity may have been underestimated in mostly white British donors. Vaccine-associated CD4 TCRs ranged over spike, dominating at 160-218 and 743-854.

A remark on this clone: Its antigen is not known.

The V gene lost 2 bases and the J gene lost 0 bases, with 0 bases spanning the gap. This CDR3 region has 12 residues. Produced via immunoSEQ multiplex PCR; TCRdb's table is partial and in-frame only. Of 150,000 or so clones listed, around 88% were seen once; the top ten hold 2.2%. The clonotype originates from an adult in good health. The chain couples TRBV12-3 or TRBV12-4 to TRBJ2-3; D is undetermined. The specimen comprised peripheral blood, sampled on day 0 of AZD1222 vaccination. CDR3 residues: CASSLSTDTQYF. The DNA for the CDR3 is TGTGCCAGCAGTTTAAGCACAGATACGCAGTATTTT.